The clone carrying this T cell receptor (beta chain) was observed a single time. What it recognizes is unknown. The identical CDR3 is also encoded by other nucleotide sequences in the sample. V lost 0 bases, J lost 1 base, and 10 bases lay in between. The germline CDR1 and CDR2 sequences are SGDLS and YYNGEE. CDR3 length equals 15 residues. The data belong to a study of cytomegalovirus exposure and HLA in healthy donors. Overall study findings and caveats: The study carried out a later analysis of TCR beta sequences. It associated roughly 17,000 of them with specific HLA alleles at a false discovery rate of 0.05. The study designated about 180 TCR beta chains cytomegalovirus-associated.

Amplification used 60 Vbeta primers and 13 Jbeta primers. Profiled with immunoSEQ multiplex PCR; TCRdb holds only in-frame clones, not every one. This table holds about 110,000 clones, approximately 71% found once. The V gene is TRBV9, the J gene TRBJ1-1, with TRBD1 as a possible D gene (5 bases). The clonotype originates from a woman aged 70-85 years in good health and CMV-seropositive. The material sequenced was PBMCs. DNA of the CDR3: TGTGCCAGCAGCGTAGCGGGTCAGGGGAACACTGAAGCTTTCTTT. This translates into CASSVAGQGNTEAFF. Filled out from reference TRBV9 and TRBJ1-1, the complete variable domain reads DSGVTQTPKHLITATGQRVTLRCSPRSGDLSVYWYQQSLDQGLQFLIQYYNGEERAKGNILERFSAQQFPDLHSELNLSSLELGDSALYFCASSVAGQGNTEAFFGQGTRLTVV.